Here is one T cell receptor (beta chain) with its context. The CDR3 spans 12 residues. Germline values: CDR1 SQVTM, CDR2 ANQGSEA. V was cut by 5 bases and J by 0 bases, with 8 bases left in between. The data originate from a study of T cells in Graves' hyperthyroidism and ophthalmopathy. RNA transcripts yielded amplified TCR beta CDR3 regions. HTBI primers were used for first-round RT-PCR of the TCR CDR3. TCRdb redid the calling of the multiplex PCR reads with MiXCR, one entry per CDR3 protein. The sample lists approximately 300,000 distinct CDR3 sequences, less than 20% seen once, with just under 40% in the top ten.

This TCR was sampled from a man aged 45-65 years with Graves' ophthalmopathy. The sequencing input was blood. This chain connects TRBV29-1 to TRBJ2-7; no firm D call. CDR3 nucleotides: TGCAGCGTTCTTCGACCCTCCTACGAGCAGTACTTC. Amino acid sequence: CSVLRPSYEQYF.